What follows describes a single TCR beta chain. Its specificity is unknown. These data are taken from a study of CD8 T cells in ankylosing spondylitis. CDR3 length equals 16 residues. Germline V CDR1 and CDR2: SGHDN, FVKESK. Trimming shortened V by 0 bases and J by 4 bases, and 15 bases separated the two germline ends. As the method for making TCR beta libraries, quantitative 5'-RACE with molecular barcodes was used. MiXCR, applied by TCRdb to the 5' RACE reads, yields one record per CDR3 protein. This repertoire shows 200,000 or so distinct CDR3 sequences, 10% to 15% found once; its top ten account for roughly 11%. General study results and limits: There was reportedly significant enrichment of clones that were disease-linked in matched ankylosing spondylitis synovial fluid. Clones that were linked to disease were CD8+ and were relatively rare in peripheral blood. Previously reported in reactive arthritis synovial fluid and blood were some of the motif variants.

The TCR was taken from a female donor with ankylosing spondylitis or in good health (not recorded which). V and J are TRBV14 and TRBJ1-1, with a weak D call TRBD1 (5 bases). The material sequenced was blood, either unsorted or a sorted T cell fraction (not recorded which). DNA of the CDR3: TGTGCCAGCAGCCAAGATATCGGGGCTTTAGGCACTGAAGCTTTCTTT. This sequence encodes CASSQDIGALGTEAFF.